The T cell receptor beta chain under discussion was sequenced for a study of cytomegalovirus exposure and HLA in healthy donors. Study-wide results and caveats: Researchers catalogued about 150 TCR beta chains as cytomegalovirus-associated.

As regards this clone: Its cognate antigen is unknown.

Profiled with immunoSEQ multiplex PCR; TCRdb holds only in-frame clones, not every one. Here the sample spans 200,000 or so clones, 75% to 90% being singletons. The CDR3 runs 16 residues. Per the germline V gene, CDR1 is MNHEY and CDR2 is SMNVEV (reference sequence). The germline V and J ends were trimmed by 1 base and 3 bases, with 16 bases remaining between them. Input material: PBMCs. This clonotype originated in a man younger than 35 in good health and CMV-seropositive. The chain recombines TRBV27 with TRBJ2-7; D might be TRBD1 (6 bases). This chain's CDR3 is CASSLYRTASDYEQYF. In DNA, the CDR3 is TGTGCCAGCAGTTTATACCGGACAGCGAGTGACTACGAGCAGTACTTC.